The next 16 T cell receptor beta chains were all read from a single sample in a study of blood T cell repertoires in COVID-19. Only in-frame clones appear in the TCRdb table, and some are missing; sequencing was by immunoSEQ multiplex PCR. Counted here are tens of thousands of clones, roughly 89% occurring once; the ten biggest clones make up 5.4%. Specimen: peripheral blood. Receptor source: a man between 60 and 70 years old with acute or convalescent COVID-19.

The chain links TRBV19 to TRBJ2-3; D remains ambiguous. Germline CDR1 LNHDA, CDR2 SQIVND (reference sequence). With 10 bases removed from V and 2 bases from J, the gap between germline ends came to 25 bases. The CDR3 runs to 17 residues. The CDR3 coding sequence is TGTGCCACGTCTAACCCCGGAGAGAGACCCTTCACAGATACGCAGTATTTT. Amino acids: CATSNPGERPFTDTQYF.

The rearrangement joins TRBV3-1 (or the pseudogene TRBV3-2) to TRBJ2-4; D is uncertain. Per germline, CDR1 LGHDT and CDR2 YNNKEL (reference sequence). V was clipped by 5 bases and J by 4 bases, with 21 bases between them. This CDR3 contains 17 residues. The CDR3 bases are TGTGCCAGCAGCAACGGTGATCCTTTGCAAAGAAAAAACATTCAGTACTTC. Amino acids: CASSNGDPLQRKNIQYF.

This chain joins TRBV7-8 and TRBJ1-5; D might be TRBD1 (5 bases). V lost 5 bases to trimming and J lost 4 bases, with 12 bases between them. Germline V gives CDR1 SGHVS, CDR2 FQNEAQ. This CDR3 region has 14 residues. The CDR3 region has the DNA TGTGCCAGCAGCCCGCTGCGGGGGAATCAGCCCCAGCATTTT. It is translated as CASSPLRGNQPQHF. Combining the CDR3 with reference TRBV7-8 and TRBJ1-5 gives the whole variable domain GAGVSQSPRYKVAKRGQDVALRCDPISGHVSLFWYQQALGQGPEFLTYFQNEAQLDKSGLPSDRFFAERPEGSVSTLKIQRTQQEDSAVYLCASSPLRGNQPQHFGDGTRLSIL.

A word on this clone: Other nucleotide sequences from this sample produce the same CDR3. CDR3 loop: CASRPQGYNSPLHF. DNA of the CDR3: TGTGCCAGTCGTCCGCAGGGGTATAATTCACCCCTCCACTTT. The chain is built from TRBV19 and TRBJ1-6; a weak D match, TRBD1 (6 bases). The CDR3 totals 14 residues. Trimming left V 8 bases short and J 4 bases short, with 12 bases between. The germline gives CDR1 LNHDA, CDR2 SQIVND (reference sequence).

V usage is TRBV7-2 and J usage is TRBJ2-3, with unresolved D. Germline V gives CDR1 SGHTA, CDR2 FQGNSA. V lost 4 bases and J 8 bases, leaving 19 bases between the germline ends. The CDR3 has 15 amino acids. For the CDR3, the DNA is TGTGCCAGCAGCTCGATGGGTGGCGGTTATGGTACGCAGTATTTT. Amino acids: CASSSMGGGYGTQYF.

The genes are TRBV4-2 and TRBJ2-1; 7 bases fit TRBD2. This CDR3 has 15 residues. V lost 2 bases to trimming and J lost 5 bases; unmatched junction nucleotides: 6. The germline V gene has CDR1 LGHNA and CDR2 YNFKEQ. CDR3 coding DNA: TGTGCCAGCAGCCAACGGCGGGGGAACGACAATGAGCAGTTCTTC. Translating gives CASSQRRGNDNEQFF.

This clone was counted only a few times. The CDR3 sequence is CASSLALAGYEQYF. CDR3 DNA sequence: TGTGCCAGCAGCTTAGCGCTAGCGGGTTACGAGCAGTACTTC. The gene calls are TRBV7-2 and TRBJ2-7, with 8 bases lining up with TRBD2. The CDR3 contains 14 residues. V lost 0 bases, J lost 4 bases, and 2 bases stayed unmatched. CDR1 and CDR2 (germline): SGHTA, FQGNSA.

This rearrangement joins TRBV6-5 to TRBJ2-1; TRBD2 agrees at 7 bases. Germline lookup yields CDR1 MNHEY and CDR2 SVGAGI. The CDR3 loop spans 16 amino acids. V dropped 2 bases and J dropped 0; count of bases not matched to a gene: 4. CDR3 amino acids: CASSYLGRGSYNEQFF. DNA for the CDR3: TGTGCCAGCAGTTACCTTGGGAGGGGCTCCTACAATGAGCAGTTCTTC.

The rearrangement joins TRBV5-6 to TRBJ2-1; D might be TRBD1 (7 bases). Between the trimmed V and J ends, which lost 0 bases and 14 bases, there was a span of 24 bases. The CDR3 runs to 16 residues. Germline V gene sequence: CDR1 SGHDT, CDR2 YYEEEE. CDR3: CASSLVGEIRTGGEFF. The DNA of the CDR3 is TGTGCCAGCAGCTTGGTCGGGGAAATAAGGACAGGCGGGGAGTTCTTC.

This clone appeared a few times. This chain uses TRBV7-8 with TRBJ2-4; D is uncertain. Trimming shortened V by 5 bases and J by 0 bases, and 11 bases separated the two germline ends. Germline-derived CDR1 and CDR2 are SGHVS and FQNEAQ. The CDR3 length is 15 residues. CDR3: CASSPSRLAKNIQYF. CDR3 DNA sequence: TGTGCCAGCAGCCCGAGCAGGCTAGCCAAAAACATTCAGTACTTC.

The chain combines TRBV5-4 with TRBJ1-2, with TRBD1 identical over 10 bases. This CDR3 is 15 amino acids long. Looked up from germline, CDR1 is SGHNT and CDR2 is YYREEE (reference sequence). The V gene end was trimmed by 5 bases and the J gene end by 5 bases; junction bases not matched to a gene: 9. CDR3 amino acids: CASSSGTGDIYGYTF. The DNA of the CDR3 is TGTGCCAGCAGTTCCGGGACAGGGGATATTTATGGCTACACCTTC.

V gene TRBV5-1 combines with J gene TRBJ2-1, with 8 bases matching TRBD2. V was clipped by 4 bases and J by 5 bases; unmatched bases: 8. The CDR3 has 15 residues. In germline, CDR1 is SGHRS, CDR2 YFSETQ. This chain's CDR3 is CASSPSGGPNNEQFF. The CDR3 DNA sequence: TGCGCCAGCAGCCCCAGCGGGGGACCGAACAATGAGCAGTTCTTC.

The chain couples TRBV18 to TRBJ1-3; D not resolved. V lost 3 bases, J lost 5 bases, and 8 bases lay in between. CDR3 length: 13 amino acids. Germline CDR1 and CDR2: KGHSH and LQKENI. The CDR3 region has the DNA TGTGCCAGCTCACCGGCGGCGAGAAACACCATATATTTT. It specifies CASSPAARNTIYF.

This rearrangement joins TRBV6-5 to TRBJ2-3; a weak D match, TRBD2 (7 bases). The germline CDR1 and CDR2 sequences are MNHEY and SVGAGI. The CDR3 covers 15 residues. Trimming left V 8 bases short and J 2 bases short, with 17 bases between. The CDR3 region has the DNA TGTGCCAGCTCTAAGGGGGGGGGAAACACAGATACGCAGTATTTT. Residues: CASSKGGGNTDTQYF.

The rearrangement uses TRBV5-5 and TRBJ1-1; 9 bases match TRBD1. Germline loops: CDR1 SGHKS, CDR2 YYEKEE (reference sequence). V lost 2 bases to trimming and J lost 4 bases; unmatched junction nucleotides: 3. This CDR3 spans 14 amino acids. The CDR3 reads CASSFDRGGTEAFF. The DNA of the CDR3 is TGTGCCAGCAGCTTCGACAGGGGGGGCACTGAAGCTTTCTTT.

The chain combines TRBV18 with TRBJ2-2; D is possibly TRBD2 (5 bases). CDR1 is KGHSH and CDR2 is LQKENI in the germline V gene. V was clipped by 8 bases and J by 7 bases, with 23 bases between them. The CDR3 consists of 16 residues. The CDR3 bases are TGTGCCAGCCGGGCTCGGGGTTCCTCTACGGGCGGGGAGCTGTTTTTT. Its protein is CASRARGSSTGGELFF.